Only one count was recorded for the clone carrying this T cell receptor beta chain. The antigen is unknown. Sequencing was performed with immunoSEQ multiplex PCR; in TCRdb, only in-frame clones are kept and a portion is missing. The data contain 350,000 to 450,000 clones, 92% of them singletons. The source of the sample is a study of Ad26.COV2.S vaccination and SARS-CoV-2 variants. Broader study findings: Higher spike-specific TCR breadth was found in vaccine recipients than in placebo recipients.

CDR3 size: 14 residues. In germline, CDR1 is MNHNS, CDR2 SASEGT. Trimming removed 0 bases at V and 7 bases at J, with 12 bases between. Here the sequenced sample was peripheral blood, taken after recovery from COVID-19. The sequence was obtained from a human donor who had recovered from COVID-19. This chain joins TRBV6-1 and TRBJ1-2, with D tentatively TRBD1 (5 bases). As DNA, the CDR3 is TGTGCCAGCAGTGAAGCGCTTCGGAGGGGTGGCTACACCTTC. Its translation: CASSEALRRGGYTF.